The present T cell receptor (beta chain) was sequenced within a study of CD8+CD57+ T cells in acquired aplastic anemia. Study details: Healthy donor CD4+ samples were sequenced to a depth that averaged roughly 10 million reads.

CDR3 size: 11 residues. Per the germline V gene, CDR1 is SNHLY and CDR2 is FYNNEI. The V and J ends lost 4 bases and 9 bases respectively, with 4 bases between them. This clonotype occurred many times. Its antigen is not identified. Genomic DNA was employed as the template in profiling TCR beta VDJ and CDR3. TCRdb ran MiXCR on the reads and lists one entry per CDR3 protein. The table shows 200,000 to 250,000 distinct CDR3 sequences, with 30% to 40% occurring only once. Study outcomes and limitations: Patients and controls turned out to have more than 25 CD8+ CDR3 sequences in common.

This rearrangement joins TRBV2 to TRBJ1-6; D remains unclear. Sequenced input: sorted CD4+, CD8+, or CD8+CD57+ T cells (not recorded which) from PBMCs. The receptor was derived from a human donor in good health, serving as a control. The CDR3 DNA is TGTGCCAGCAGTGTTTTTTCACCCCTCCACTTT. Translation: CASSVFSPLHF.